A single sample is the source of the 3 T cell receptor beta chains below, sequenced in a study of blood T cell repertoires in COVID-19. Assay used: immunoSEQ multiplex PCR; TCRdb lists only in-frame clones, some missing. The data show 130,000 to 150,000 clones, about 79% seen once. Material: peripheral blood. The source is an elderly woman with acute or convalescent COVID-19.

There are a few counts of this clone. The rearrangement joins TRBV24-1 to TRBJ2-3; a weak D match, TRBD2 (6 bases). V lost 12 bases and J 1 base, leaving 13 bases between the germline ends. The CDR3 loop spans 13 amino acids. Germline V gene data show CDR1 as KGHDR and CDR2 as SFDVKD. CDR3 in amino acids: CAVGGGGTDTQYF. CDR3 bases: TGTGCCGTGGGGGGAGGAGGCACAGATACGCAGTATTTT.

J is TRBJ1-5 and V is TRBV6-6, with a possible D match to TRBD1 (5 bases). Germline CDR1 and CDR2: MNHNY and SVGAGI (reference sequence). This CDR3 is 15 amino acids long. The ends were cut back, 2 bases at V and 3 bases at J, with 11 bases in the middle. The CDR3 here is CASSYVGGTNQPQHF. The CDR3 region has the DNA TGTGCCAGCAGTTACGTCGGGGGGACCAATCAGCCCCAGCATTTT.

The rearrangement joins TRBV6-5 to TRBJ1-2; maybe TRBD1 (5 bases). The V end was cut by 2 bases, the J end by 7 bases, with 11 bases between. The germline V gene has CDR1 MNHEY and CDR2 SVGAGI. This CDR3 has 13 amino acids. In DNA form, the CDR3 reads TGTGCCAGCAGTTACGGAGGGAGGGGTGGCTACACCTTC. It codes for CASSYGGRGGYTF.